This TCR beta chain was observed in a study of blood T cell repertoires in COVID-19. Whole-study context: Samples came from the United States, Italy and Spain, spanning acute and convalescent COVID-19. The cDNA or gDNA used as material had been derived from T cells, B-cell-depleted T cells, or PBMCs.

The V end lost 9 bases, the J end lost 3 bases, and 20 bases lay between the germline ends. Germline-derived CDR1 and CDR2 are LNHDA and SQIVND (reference sequence). The CDR3 has 15 residues. How the authors handled the data: Reference gene primers were amplified, and this amplification served to estimate nucleated cell counts. The method was immunoSEQ multiplex PCR; TCRdb's version includes in-frame clones alone and lacks a portion of them. The D gene and trimming were derived from the DNA, and the V and J assignments and clone size from that table. The table has 150,000 or so clones, more than 80% seen once; the top ten hold roughly 8.3%.

Sequences were obtained from peripheral blood. This chain joins TRBV19 and TRBJ1-2; TRBD1 is a possible D gene (6 bases). This clonotype was obtained from a human donor with acute or convalescent COVID-19. The donor label of this sample is uncertain. As DNA, the CDR3 is TGTGCCAGCATTCCCACTGTAGGGGGAGACTATGGCTACACCTTC. This encodes CASIPTVGGDYGYTF.